This record covers a single T cell receptor beta chain. The record originates from a study of blood T cells in healthy people across ages. The CDR3 runs to 16 residues. In germline, CDR1 is MNHNS, CDR2 SASEGT. The J segment lost 2 bases and the V segment lost 3 bases, leaving 6 bases of the junction unmatched. Sample-barcoded 5' priming and a J-beta primer mix drove a second PCR of roughly 7 to 11 cycles. Samples each returned at least 3 million CDR3-containing paired-end reads. One entry per CDR3 protein, called by TCRdb with MiXCR from the 5' RACE reads. Altogether almost 800,000 distinct CDR3 sequences are present, about 62% being singletons, with the ten largest covering 22%.

The sample was blood. The TCR originated in a man under 40 in good health. The V gene is TRBV6-1, the J gene TRBJ2-3; 9 nucleotides agree with TRBD2. The CDR3 loop reads CASSDWASGNTDTQYF. CDR3 in DNA: TGTGCCAGCAGTGATTGGGCTAGCGGGAACACAGATACGCAGTATTTT.